This TCR beta chain was captured in a study of T-cell memory formation after mild COVID-19. Study results and caveats: Some SARS-CoV-2-responding clones were already detected in memory before infection. The CD4+ clones that contracted clustered mainly within CM and EM, and the CD8+ clones concentrated in EMRA.

TCRdb passed the 5' RACE reads through MiXCR, listing each CDR3 protein once. The data hold fewer than 140,000 distinct CDR3 sequences, with about 15% observed a single time. The sample holds a few counts of this clonotype. What it binds is not known. The receptor was isolated from an adult woman who had mild COVID-19 (a few samples of this study predate the infection). Cell type and time point are not known. The sequencing input was PBMCs or a T cell subset sorted from them (not recorded which).

For the CDR3, the DNA is TGTGCCAGCAGCGGGTGGGGGGCCGGGGAGCTGTTTTTT. Residues: CASSGWGAGELFF. The gene calls are TRBV7-6 and TRBJ2-2, with a weak D call TRBD2 (6 bases). Trimming removed 5 bases from V and 6 bases from J, with 10 bases in between. The V gene's germline CDR1 is SGHVS and CDR2 FNYEAQ. The CDR3 is made up of 13 amino acids.